This T cell receptor beta chain emerged from a study of blood T cell repertoires in COVID-19. Study in general: COVID-19 samples, acute and convalescent, were from the United States, Italy and Spain.

In the authors' methods: Quantification of nucleated cells was approximated via reference gene primer amplification. Produced via immunoSEQ multiplex PCR; TCRdb's table is partial and in-frame only. V and J calls and clone size are copied from that table; D and trimming were computed from the DNA. The table records roughly 260,000 clones, approximately 80% of them present only once. There are 18 residues in the CDR3. Trimming at V came to 0 bases and at J to 7 bases, leaving 17 bases not matched to a gene. Germline V lookup: CDR1 SGHRS, CDR2 YFSETQ. The chain recombines TRBV5-1 with TRBJ1-2, with 8 bases that match TRBD1. This TCR derives from a woman aged 40 to 50 with active or convalescent COVID-19. Specimen: peripheral blood. The CDR3 reads CASSLDSSGGANIGGYTF. The CDR3 nucleotides read TGCGCCAGCAGCTTGGATTCGTCAGGGGGCGCAAATATAGGTGGCTACACCTTC.